This T cell receptor (beta chain) was identified in a study of T-cell memory formation after mild COVID-19. In the study overall: TCR clustering was largely donor specific.

A remark on this clonotype: The antigen is undetermined.

Each CDR3 protein is one row after TCRdb ran MiXCR on the 5' RACE reads. The table lists around 500,000 distinct CDR3 sequences, 18% of them singletons. Trimming removed 10 bases at V and 6 bases at J, with 24 bases between. The CDR3 length is 16 residues. Study-wide results and limits: Memory from before infection featured some responding clones, which suggests cross-reactive memory joined. For contracting clones, CD4+ ones sat mainly in CM and EM, CD8+ in EMRA.

The receptor comes from an adult woman who had mild COVID-19 (a few samples of this study predate the infection). Cell type and time point are not known. The sequenced sample was PBMCs or a T cell subset sorted from them (not recorded which). J is TRBJ2-2 and V is TRBV12-3 or TRBV12-4; D might be TRBD2 (6 bases). CDR3 sequence (DNA): TGTGCCACCGGGCTAGGGTTCGTTCGGGGGTCCGGGGAGCTGTTTTTT. Amino acid sequence: CATGLGFVRGSGELFF.